Included here is one T cell receptor beta chain sequence, with context. Its antigen specificity is not known. Base qualities are not provided; no much larger clone lies one nucleotide away. This record comes from a study of vaccination effects on CD4 cells after COVID-19 (dated by TCRdb to between 2021 and 2023). Describing the broader study: Two doses of either the BNT162b2 or the mRNA-1273 mRNA SARS-CoV-2 vaccine were administered to participants. Pre-vaccine samples were collected from two convalescent patients 16 days and one week before the first dose, corresponding to 142 and 148 days after COVID-19 diagnosis. The study compared SARS-CoV-2 spike-specific CD4+ TCR repertoires before and after mRNA vaccination in COVID-19 convalescent patients and infection-naive vaccine recipients. A total of roughly 9 COVID-19 convalescent patients and a handful of SARS-CoV-2-naive healthy vaccine recipients were included in the full study. In the study, cultures from other donors were sequenced using the Oncomine TCR Beta short-read assay on an Illumina iSeq 100. Paper-wide results and their limitations: Among convalescent patients, the spike-reactive repertoire after vaccination was made up mainly of new vaccine-induced clones that were largely distinct from the clones induced by infection. The study was limited by a small number of convalescent patients, and early post-infection timepoints were lacking. Both infection-induced and vaccine-induced clones contracted markedly at late post-vaccination timepoints, which is consistent with waning T cell responses.

From its cysteine to its phenylalanine, the CDR3 spans 10 amino acids. Only the CDR3 DNA stays, 30 bases, in frame from base 1. Taken from the germline V gene, the CDR1 and CDR2 loops are SQVTM and ANQGSEA. V drops 6 bases and J drops 5 bases, leaving 7 bases in between. The ViraFEST assay stimulated PBMC with viral peptide pools and then used TCR sequencing to identify antigen-specific CD4+ T cell clonotypes by expansion. After less than 13 days of culture, CD4+ T cells were isolated with the EasySep CD4+ T cell isolation kit. PCR-confirmed SARS-CoV-2 infection had occurred in convalescent patients between March and December 2020, before the Alpha, Beta and Delta variants emerged in the United States. Each well held fewer than 2.5 million PBMC cultured in IMDM containing approximately 5% human AB serum, 8.5 to 10 IU/ml IL-2 and gentamicin, along with about 9.5 ug/ml peptides. Half of the culture medium was replaced with fresh IL-2-containing medium on days 3 and 7. Each peptide stimulation condition was cultured in triplicate wells unless otherwise noted. Using Ficoll-Paque Plus gradient centrifugation, PBMC were separated from whole blood and then either used fresh or cryopreserved at -140C. Genomic DNA was extracted from cultured CD4+ T cells with the QIAamp micro DNA kit.

Libraries were made using the immunoSEQ multiplex PCR assay. DNA from the cultured, isolated CD4+ T cells was subjected to TCR beta CDR3 sequencing. The study's own analysis went as follows. The analysis removed non-productive TCR sequences, trimmed reads to the CDR3 region, and retained only CDR3s that were 7 or more amino acids long. The MANAFEST web app was used to pick out antigen-specific clonotypes by comparing their expansion in peptide wells with that in reference cultures. For clones to be considered positive, expansion at FDR<0.05 versus reference and all other wells, an odds ratio above 5, and a frequency above 0.1% in two replicate wells were required. A clonotype was called cross-reactive if it was significantly expanded both in SARS-CoV-2 spike wells and in at least one common cold coronavirus spike condition. Using the stringdist R package, CDR3 similarity was measured by Levenshtein distance, and unrooted trees were constructed with ape in R 3.6.1. Not all clones reach the TCRdb copy of this immuneACCESS table, which keeps in-frame sequences only. Checked studies attribute under half of the gap to unresolved V genes and leave the rest unexplained. V, J and clone size were drawn from that table, and D and trimming were deduced from the DNA. The sample table records about 34,000 clones; roughly 73% of these occur just once. Together, the top ten hold 33% of the sample.

The source of this sequence is a human donor who had a prior SARS-CoV-2 infection. Sequencing was performed on CD4+ T cells from PBMCs cultured with a peptide pool, taken before COVID-19 vaccination. The chain was built from TRBV29-1 and TRBJ2-5, with the D segment identity uncertain. The CDR3 amino acid sequence is: CSVLYETQYF. The DNA sequence is as follows: TGCAGCGTCCTCTACGAGACCCAGTACTTC.